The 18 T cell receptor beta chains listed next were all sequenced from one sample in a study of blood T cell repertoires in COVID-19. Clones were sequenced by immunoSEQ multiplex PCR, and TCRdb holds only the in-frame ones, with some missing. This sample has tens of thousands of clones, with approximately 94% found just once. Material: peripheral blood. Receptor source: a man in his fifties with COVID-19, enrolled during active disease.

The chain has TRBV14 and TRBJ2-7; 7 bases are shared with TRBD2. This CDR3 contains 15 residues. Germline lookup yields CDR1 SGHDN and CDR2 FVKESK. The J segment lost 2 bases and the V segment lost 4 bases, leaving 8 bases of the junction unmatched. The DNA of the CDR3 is TGTGCCAGCAGCCTACTTGTGACTAGCACCTACGAGCAGTACTTC. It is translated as CASSLLVTSTYEQYF.

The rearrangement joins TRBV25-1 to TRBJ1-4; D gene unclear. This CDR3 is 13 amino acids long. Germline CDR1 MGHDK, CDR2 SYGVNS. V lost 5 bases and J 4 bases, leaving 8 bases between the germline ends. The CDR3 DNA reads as TGTGCCAGCAGTCGGGGAAGTAATGAAAAACTGTTTTTT. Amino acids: CASSRGSNEKLFF.

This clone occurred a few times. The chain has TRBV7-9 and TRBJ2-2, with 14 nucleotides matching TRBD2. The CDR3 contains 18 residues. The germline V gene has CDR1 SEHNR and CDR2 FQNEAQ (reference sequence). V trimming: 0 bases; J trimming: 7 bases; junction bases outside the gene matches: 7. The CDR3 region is CASSLALGTSGSNGELFF. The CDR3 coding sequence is TGTGCCAGCAGCTTAGCGCTCGGGACTAGCGGGAGTAACGGGGAGCTGTTTTTT.

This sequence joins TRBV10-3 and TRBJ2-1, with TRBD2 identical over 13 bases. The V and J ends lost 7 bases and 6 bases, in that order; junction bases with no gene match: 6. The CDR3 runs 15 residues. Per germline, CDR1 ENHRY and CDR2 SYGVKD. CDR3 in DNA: TGTGCCATCAATCCGGGACTAGCGGGGCTCAATGAGCAGTTCTTC. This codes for CAINPGLAGLNEQFF.

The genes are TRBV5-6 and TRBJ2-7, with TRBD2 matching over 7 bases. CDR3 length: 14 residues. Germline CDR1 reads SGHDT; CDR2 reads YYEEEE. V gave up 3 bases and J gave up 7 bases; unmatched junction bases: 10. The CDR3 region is CASSYRGELMEQYF. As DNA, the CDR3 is TGTGCCAGCAGCTACCGGGGGGAACTAATGGAGCAGTACTTC.

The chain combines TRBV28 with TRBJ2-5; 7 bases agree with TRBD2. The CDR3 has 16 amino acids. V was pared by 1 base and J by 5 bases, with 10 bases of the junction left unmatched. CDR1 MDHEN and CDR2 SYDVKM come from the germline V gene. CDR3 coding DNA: TGTGCCAGCAGTTTATCTGGGACTACGGCATTTGAGACCCAGTACTTC. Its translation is CASSLSGTTAFETQYF. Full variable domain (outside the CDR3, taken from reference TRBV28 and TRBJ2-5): DVKVTQSSRYLVKRTGEKVFLECVQDMDHENMFWYRQDPGLGLRLIYFSYDVKMKEKGDIPEGYSVSREKKERFSLILESASTNQTSMYLCASSLSGTTAFETQYFGPGTRLLVL.

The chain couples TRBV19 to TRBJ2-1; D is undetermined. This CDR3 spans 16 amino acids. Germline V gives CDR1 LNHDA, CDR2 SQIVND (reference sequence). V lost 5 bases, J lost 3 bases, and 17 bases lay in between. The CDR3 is CASSAPSRLNYNEQFF. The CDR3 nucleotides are TGTGCCAGTAGTGCCCCATCTAGACTGAACTACAATGAGCAGTTCTTC.

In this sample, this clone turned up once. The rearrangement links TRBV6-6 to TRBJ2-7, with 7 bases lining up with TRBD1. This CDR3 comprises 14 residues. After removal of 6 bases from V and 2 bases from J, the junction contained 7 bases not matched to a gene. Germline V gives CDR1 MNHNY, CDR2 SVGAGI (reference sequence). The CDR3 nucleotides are TGTGCCAGCAGCCGCGGACAGGCTGCCTACGAGCAGTACTTC. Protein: CASSRGQAAYEQYF.

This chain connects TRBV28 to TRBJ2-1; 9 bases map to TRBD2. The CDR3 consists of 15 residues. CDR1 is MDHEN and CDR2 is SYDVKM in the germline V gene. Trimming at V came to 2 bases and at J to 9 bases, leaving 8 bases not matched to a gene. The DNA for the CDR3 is TGTGCCAGCAGTTTAAGGGCTAGCGGGAATCTTGAGCAGTTCTTC. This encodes CASSLRASGNLEQFF.

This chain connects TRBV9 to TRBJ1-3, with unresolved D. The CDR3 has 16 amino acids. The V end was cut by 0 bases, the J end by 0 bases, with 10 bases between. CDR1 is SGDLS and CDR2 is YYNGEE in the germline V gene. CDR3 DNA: TGTGCCAGCAGCGTAGGGGCGGGTTTCTCTGGAAACACCATATATTTT. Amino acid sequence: CASSVGAGFSGNTIYF.

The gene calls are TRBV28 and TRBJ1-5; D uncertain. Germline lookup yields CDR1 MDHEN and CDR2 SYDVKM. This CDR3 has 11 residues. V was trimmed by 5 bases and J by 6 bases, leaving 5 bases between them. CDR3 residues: CASSGVQPQHF. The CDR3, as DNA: TGTGCCAGCAGTGGAGTTCAGCCCCAGCATTTT.

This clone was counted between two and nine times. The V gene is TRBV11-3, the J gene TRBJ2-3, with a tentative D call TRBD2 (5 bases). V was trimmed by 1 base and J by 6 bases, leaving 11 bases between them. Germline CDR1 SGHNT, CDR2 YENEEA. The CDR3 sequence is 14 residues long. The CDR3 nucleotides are TGTGCCAGCAGCTTAGGAGGGTCGACGGATACGCAGTATTTT. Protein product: CASSLGGSTDTQYF. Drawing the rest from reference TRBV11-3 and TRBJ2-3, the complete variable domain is EAGVVQSPRYKIIEKKQPVAFWCNPISGHNTLYWYLQNLGQGPELLIRYENEEAVDDSQLPKDRFSAERLKGVDSTLKIQPAELGDSAVYLCASSLGGSTDTQYFGPGTRLTVL.

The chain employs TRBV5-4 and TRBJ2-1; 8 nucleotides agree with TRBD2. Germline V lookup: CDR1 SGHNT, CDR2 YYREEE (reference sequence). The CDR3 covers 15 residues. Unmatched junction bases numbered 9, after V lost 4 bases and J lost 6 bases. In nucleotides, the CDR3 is TGTGCCAGCAGCCGAATAGCGGGGAAGCCCAATGAGCAGTTCTTC. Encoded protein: CASSRIAGKPNEQFF.

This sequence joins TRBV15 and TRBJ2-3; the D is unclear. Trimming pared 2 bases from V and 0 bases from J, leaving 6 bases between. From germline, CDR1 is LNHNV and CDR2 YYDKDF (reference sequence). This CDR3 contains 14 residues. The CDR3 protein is CATSRFPSTDTQYF. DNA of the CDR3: TGTGCCACCAGCAGATTTCCAAGCACAGATACGCAGTATTTT. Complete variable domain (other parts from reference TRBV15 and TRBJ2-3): DAMVIQNPRYQVTQFGKPVTLSCSQTLNHNVMYWYQQKSSQAPKLLFHYYDKDFNNEADTPDNFQSRRPNTSFCFLDIRSPGLGDTAMYLCATSRFPSTDTQYFGPGTRLTVL.

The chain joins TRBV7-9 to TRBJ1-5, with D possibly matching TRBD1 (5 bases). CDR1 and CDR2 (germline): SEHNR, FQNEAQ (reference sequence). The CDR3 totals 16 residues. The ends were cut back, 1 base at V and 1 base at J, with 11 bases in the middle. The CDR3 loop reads CASSLGGEGSNQPQHF. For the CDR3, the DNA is TGTGCCAGCAGCTTAGGGGGGGAAGGCAGCAATCAGCCCCAGCATTTT. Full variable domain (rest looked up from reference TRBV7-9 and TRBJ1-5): DTGVSQNPRHKITKRGQNVTFRCDPISEHNRLYWYRQTLGQGPEFLTYFQNEAQLEKSRLLSDRFSAERPKGSFSTLEIQRTEQGDSAMYLCASSLGGEGSNQPQHFGDGTRLSIL.

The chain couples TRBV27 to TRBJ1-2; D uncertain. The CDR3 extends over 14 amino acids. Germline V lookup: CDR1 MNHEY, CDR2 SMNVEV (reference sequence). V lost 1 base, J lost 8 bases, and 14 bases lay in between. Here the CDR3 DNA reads TGTGCCAGCAGTTTATACCCGAAGGAGGAAGGCTACACCTTC. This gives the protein CASSLYPKEEGYTF.

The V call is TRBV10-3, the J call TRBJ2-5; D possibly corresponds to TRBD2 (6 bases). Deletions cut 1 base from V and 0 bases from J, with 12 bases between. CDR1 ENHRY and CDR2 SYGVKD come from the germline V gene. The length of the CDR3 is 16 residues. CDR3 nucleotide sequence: TGTGCCATCAGTGAGTTTGCTAGCGCCTACCAAGAGACCCAGTACTTC. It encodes CAISEFASAYQETQYF.

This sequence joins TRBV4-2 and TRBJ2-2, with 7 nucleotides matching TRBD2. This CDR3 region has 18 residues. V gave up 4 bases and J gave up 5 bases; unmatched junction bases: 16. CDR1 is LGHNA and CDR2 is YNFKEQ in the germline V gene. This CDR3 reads CASSLRPQGTGGTGELFF. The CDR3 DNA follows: TGTGCCAGCAGCCTAAGGCCCCAGGGAACGGGGGGAACCGGGGAGCTGTTTTTT.